The T cell receptor beta chain described here comes from a study of spatial heterogeneity in lung cancer. The overall study: In tumor regions, TCR transcript counts tracked strongly with a T cell module score from matched bulk RNA-seq.

Notes on the study in general: Expanded alpha and beta TCR counts within tumors tracked tumor mutation counts.

Time point described: sample taken at primary tumor resection. V dropped 4 bases and J dropped 1 base, with 14 bases sitting between them. The CDR3 is 15 residues long. Germline CDR1 reads SGHRS; CDR2 reads YFSETQ. The presence of a unique molecular identifier marked each TCR cDNA molecule. Using its own MiXCR run on the 5' RACE reads, TCRdb lists one record per CDR3 protein. The data hold about 24,000 distinct CDR3 sequences, with around 9.2% observed a single time. Comment on this clonotype: Its antigen remains unidentified.

The sample consisted of lung tumor tissue, taken at surgery. The receptor comes from a male donor with early-stage non-small cell lung cancer. The gene calls are TRBV5-1 and TRBJ1-1; tentatively, D is TRBD1 (5 bases). CDR3 residues: CASSQLPGTNTEAFF. In DNA, the CDR3 is TGCGCCAGCAGCCAACTTCCCGGGACGAACACTGAAGCTTTCTTT.